Described below is a single TCR beta chain sequence and its context. This clone was observed once. Its antigen has not been determined. There are no base qualities to consult, and no much larger clone falls within one base. This sample was included in a study of shared clonotypes between healthy human individuals (dated by TCRdb to 2018 to 2021). Concerning the study at large: The cohort included three men and a couple of women between 18 and 49 years of age. Per donor, three plates each were used for CD4 naive and CD4 memory, two for CD8 naive, and one for CD8 memory. The study deeply sequenced blood TCR repertoires of about five healthy adults to estimate repertoire size and the extent of clonotype sharing between individuals. To increase sequencing depth and limit assay-specific biases, different laboratories used diverse techniques to prepare libraries and sequence TCR repertoires. Leukapheresis yielded between about 0.8 and 8.9 billion PBMCs per donor.

The paper's findings and limits, for the study overall: Pairwise subsampling led to the expectation that sequencing depth would affect the degree of clonotype sharing among donors. Sampling was restricted to blood, and TCR repertoires in tissue are likely to differ from TCR repertoires in blood. When a few donors were compared, the shared fraction of clonotypes was around 5% for naive CD4, 3.5% for naive CD8, 2.3% for memory CD4, and 0.35% to 0.4% for memory CD8. Rarefaction of sorted-subset datasets indicated incomplete sequencing despite the large sequencing depth. Naive subsets generally had larger estimated clonotype richness than memory subsets did. Compared with non-shared clonotypes, the clonotypes found in all four sorted-subset donors had higher generation probabilities. Because the study included only a small number of donors, the genetic and exposure-history diversity represented was limited.

The junction shows trimming of 4 bases on V and 2 bases on J, plus 15 bases between the germline ends. According to the germline V gene, CDR1 reads SGHRS and CDR2 reads YFSETQ. The CDR3 runs 16 residues from the cysteine to the phenylalanine. Only the CDR3 DNA stays, 48 bases, in frame from base 1. TCR CDR3 regions were amplified from genomic DNA by multiplex PCR using the deep immunoSEQ assay. Genomic DNA extracted from each cell subset was distributed evenly over all wells of several immunoSEQ 96-well plates, and each plate served as one replicate. For sorted subsets, around 0.2 ug genomic DNA, equal to 30,000 or so T cell genomes, was loaded into each replicate PCR. Purified libraries were measured with a Qubit 3.0 fluorometer, size-checked on a Bioanalyzer 2100, and measured again with the KAPA Library Quantification kit. Each immunoSEQ 96-well plate was sequenced on its own single-read 150-cycle Illumina NextSeq 550 flow cell. The authors processed their data as follows. Because the immunoSEQ output held only junctional sequences and lacked quality scores, the filtering could not match the filtering applied to full-length reads. To assign V/J genes and CDR3, sequences were annotated against IMGT germline references using PyIR, a Python wrapper for IgBLAST v1.9. Any read was removed if the V/J assignment was weak (E-value above 1e-6), the CDR3 was missing, or the read contained stop codons, out-of-frame junctions, or ambiguous translated residues. V3J clonotypes were defined as sequences sharing the same inferred V gene, J gene, and CDR3 amino acid sequence. Percentage overlap between repertoires was calculated by dividing the number of shared unique clonotypes by the size of the smaller repertoire. Repertoire richness was assessed with RTK rarefaction, the Chao1 estimator, and Recon v2.1 estimates of unobserved clonotypes. OLGA was used to compute generation probabilities for all TCRbeta clonotypes that the gDNA method yielded from four donors. This is the immuneACCESS table as TCRdb keeps it, with only in-frame sequences that have V and J called. A part of the clones is gone; compared with another copy, unresolved V genes explain less than half, and the rest is unexplained. The DNA gave D and trimming, while V, J and clone size come from that table. This sample gives 800,000 to 1,200,000 clones in total; around 78% of them show up just once. Clones ranked in the top ten supply 0.5% to 0.6% of the sample.

Donors were healthy HIV-negative adults with no recently reported acute infections or vaccinations. Only Caucasian adults living in Nashville, Tennessee, USA were represented among the donors. CD4+ T cells were enriched by magnetic negative selection; naive cells were then positively selected on CD45RA, and the negative fraction formed the memory subset. Blood was collected by leukapheresis, and PBMCs were isolated by Ficoll-Histopaque density gradient centrifugation and then cryopreserved in liquid nitrogen vapor phase. Purity and quantity of every magnetically sorted T cell population were checked by analytical flow cytometry. From each sorted fraction, genomic DNA was isolated and quantified by UV absorbance on a Nanodrop 2000c.

Here the chain combines TRBV5-1 and TRBJ2-2; 5 matching bases give a weak D call of TRBD1. The clonotype originates from a man younger than 35 in good health. Some clones in this sample may be carry-over from other donors' samples. The sample was memory CD4+ T cells from PBMCs. The intended sense of this specimen's cell subset or site label: CD45RA-negative fraction. The base sequence is TGCGCCAGCAGCCCTGGACATTTACCCAACACCGGGGAGCTGTTTTTT. This translates into CASSPGHLPNTGELFF.